Sequencing of this T cell receptor beta chain was carried out in a study of blood T cell repertoires in COVID-19. Repertoires were generated with immunoSEQ multiplex PCR, while TCRdb's copy carries only in-frame clones and drops some. In the table there are 370,000 or so clones, 81% of which are singletons. Germline CDR1 and CDR2: SGHRS and YFSETQ. The CDR3 consists of 15 residues. J was trimmed by 0 bases and V by 4 bases; bases with no gene match: 4. Input material: peripheral blood. The chain carries TRBV5-1 and TRBJ2-1; the match to TRBD2 covers 7 bases. The receptor was isolated from a human donor with acute or convalescent COVID-19. The donor label of this sample is uncertain. CDR3 in DNA: TGCGCCAGCAGCGGGGGGGTTAGCTCCTACAATGAGCAGTTCTTC. Translating it yields CASSGGVSSYNEQFF.